The 26 T cell receptor beta chains given below trace back to one sample, sequenced in a study of T cell responses to AZD1222 COVID-19 vaccine. Only in-frame clones appear in the TCRdb table, and some are missing; sequencing was by immunoSEQ multiplex PCR. The sample yields roughly 150,000 clones, about 90% seen once. The specimen was peripheral blood, collected 28 days after the second AZD1222 dose. These receptors all stem from an adult who received the AZD1222 COVID-19 vaccine.

The CDR3 spells CSGSRGKHSNQPQHF. CDR3 DNA: TGCAGCGGGTCTCGAGGGAAACATTCTAATCAGCCCCAGCATTTT. The V gene is TRBV29-1, the J gene TRBJ1-5; D is ambiguous. Germline loops: CDR1 SQVTM, CDR2 ANQGSEA. The CDR3 loop spans 15 amino acids. V lost 7 bases, J lost 4 bases, and 20 bases lay in between.

The chain is built from TRBV5-1 and TRBJ2-5, with 10 bases lining up with TRBD2. V was pared by 4 bases and J by 5 bases, with 5 bases of the junction left unmatched. The CDR3 loop spans 14 amino acids. Germline values: CDR1 SGHRS, CDR2 YFSETQ. Here the CDR3 DNA reads TGCGCCAGCAGCGGACTAGCGGTGGGGGAGACCCAGTACTTC. Amino acids: CASSGLAVGETQYF.

This sequence joins TRBV7-8 and TRBJ2-1; no clear D. This CDR3 has 15 residues. V was trimmed by 5 bases and J by 1 base, leaving 12 bases between them. CDR1 is SGHVS, CDR2 FQNEAQ, per germline. CDR3 region: CASSPSQVSYNEQFF. DNA for the CDR3: TGTGCCAGCAGCCCATCCCAGGTTTCCTACAATGAGCAGTTCTTC. Looking up the rest from reference TRBV7-8 and TRBJ2-1 gives the full variable domain: GAGVSQSPRYKVAKRGQDVALRCDPISGHVSLFWYQQALGQGPEFLTYFQNEAQLDKSGLPSDRFFAERPEGSVSTLKIQRTQQEDSAVYLCASSPSQVSYNEQFFGPGTRLTVL.

J is TRBJ1-6 and V is TRBV10-3, with 11 bases aligning to TRBD1. CDR1 is ENHRY, CDR2 SYGVKD, per germline. The CDR3 contains 14 residues. V gave up 4 bases and J gave up 7 bases; unmatched junction bases: 0. The CDR3 bases are TGTGCCATCAGTGGGGACAGGGGGAATTCACCCCTCCACTTT. This translates into CAISGDRGNSPLHF.

This clone was recorded a few times. The chain couples TRBV14 to TRBJ2-1; the match to TRBD2 covers 7 bases. J gave up 0 bases and V 6 bases, and 8 bases lay outside the gene matches. The CDR3 is made up of 16 amino acids. The germline V gene has CDR1 SGHDN and CDR2 FVKESK. This chain's CDR3 is CASRPSGLSSYNEQFF. The CDR3 DNA is TGTGCCAGCAGACCTAGCGGATTAAGCTCCTACAATGAGCAGTTCTTC.

This rearrangement joins TRBV7-2 to TRBJ2-5; the D gene is possibly TRBD2 (6 bases). CDR3 size: 14 residues. V was pared by 4 bases and J by 3 bases, with 12 bases between. Per the germline V gene, CDR1 is SGHTA and CDR2 is FQGNSA. The CDR3 DNA is TGTGCCAGCAGCTCTGATAGCGGAAAAGAGACCCAGTACTTC. Protein sequence: CASSSDSGKETQYF.

The V call is TRBV7-8, the J call TRBJ1-1; unclear D gene. The germline gives CDR1 SGHVS, CDR2 FQNEAQ. The V end was cut by 5 bases, the J end by 10 bases, with 17 bases between. The CDR3 runs to 13 residues. The CDR3 region has the DNA TGTGCCAGCAGCCCTCTCGTGAACTCGGGAGCTTTCTTT. It codes for CASSPLVNSGAFF.

The chain carries TRBV3-1 (or the pseudogene TRBV3-2) and TRBJ1-4, with TRBD1 matching over 7 bases. The CDR3 covers 15 residues. After removal of 4 bases from V and 8 bases from J, the junction contained 10 bases not matched to a gene. Germline values: CDR1 LGHDT, CDR2 YNNKEL (reference sequence). The chain's CDR3 is CASSLRGGQGEKLFF. The CDR3 bases are TGTGCCAGCAGCCTCAGGGGGGGGCAGGGGGAAAAACTGTTTTTT.

The gene calls are TRBV6-6 and TRBJ2-2; the D gene could be TRBD1 or TRBD2 (5 bases each). The CDR3 is 15 amino acids. V lost 6 bases and J lost 0, with 11 bases in between. Germline V CDR1 and CDR2: MNHNY, SVGAGI (reference sequence). The CDR3 loop is CASRRGDPNTGELFF. The CDR3 DNA sequence: TGTGCCAGCAGAAGGGGAGACCCGAACACCGGGGAGCTGTTTTTT.

This chain connects TRBV28 to TRBJ2-1; 14 nucleotides agree with TRBD2. The V segment lost 4 bases and the J segment 4 bases; nucleotides outside the gene matches: 9. This CDR3 spans 18 amino acids. The germline V gene encodes CDR1 MDHEN and CDR2 SYDVKM. In DNA, the CDR3 is TGTGCCAGCAGTTCGGGGACTAGCGGGAGTCTTTTGTACAATGAGCAGTTCTTC. The encoded protein is CASSSGTSGSLLYNEQFF.

The rearrangement uses TRBV7-3 and TRBJ1-6; possibly TRBD1 for D (6 bases). This CDR3 has 14 amino acids. In germline, CDR1 is SGHTA, CDR2 FQGTGA. V lost 5 bases, J lost 9 bases, and 14 bases lay in between. This chain's CDR3 is CASSLQGSASPLHF. CDR3 coding DNA: TGTGCCAGCAGCCTCCAGGGGAGTGCTTCACCCCTCCACTTT.

In this sample, this clone turned up once. V gene TRBV7-9 combines with J gene TRBJ1-2; D is uncertain. V gave up 0 bases and J gave up 4 bases, with 12 bases separating them. This CDR3 contains 15 residues. The germline CDR1 and CDR2 sequences are SEHNR and FQNEAQ (reference sequence). Here the CDR3 DNA reads TGTGCCAGCAGCTTAGCGTTACTGACCTCCTATGGCTACACCTTC. Amino acids: CASSLALLTSYGYTF.

The rearrangement joins TRBV18 to TRBJ1-6; D may be TRBD1 (5 bases). Germline V lookup: CDR1 KGHSH, CDR2 LQKENI. The V and J ends lost 5 bases and 2 bases respectively, with 13 bases between them. The CDR3 contains 16 residues. For the CDR3, the DNA is TGTGCCAGCTCATCCGGGACGGAGACCTATAATTCACCCCTCCACTTT. Translating gives CASSSGTETYNSPLHF.

The chain carries TRBV19 and TRBJ1-3; tentative D call: TRBD1 (6 bases). V was trimmed by 4 bases and J by 0 bases, leaving 13 bases between them. CDR1 is LNHDA, CDR2 SQIVND, per germline (reference sequence). The CDR3 runs to 16 residues. The CDR3 bases are TGTGCCAGTAGTAGGCCGACAGGTGCCTCTGGAAACACCATATATTTT. It encodes CASSRPTGASGNTIYF.

The chain combines TRBV19 with TRBJ2-2; D is possibly TRBD2 (6 bases). Germline CDR1 reads LNHDA; CDR2 reads SQIVND (reference sequence). The CDR3 contains 16 residues. With 6 bases removed from V and 1 base from J, the gap between germline ends came to 15 bases. The CDR3 DNA sequence: TGTGCCAGTAGGCCTGGAGGGACTGAGAACACCGGGGAGCTGTTTTTT. Translated: CASRPGGTENTGELFF.

The CDR3 loop reads CASSLESVPSYGYTF. The DNA for the CDR3 is TGTGCCAGCAGCTTGGAGAGTGTCCCCTCATATGGCTACACCTTC. V is TRBV5-6 and J is TRBJ1-2, with D hard to call. Looked up from germline, CDR1 is SGHDT and CDR2 is YYEEEE. The CDR3 spans 15 residues. Trimming shortened V by 0 bases and J by 5 bases, and 14 bases separated the two germline ends.

The chain links TRBV19 to TRBJ1-5; 8 bases align to TRBD1. This CDR3 contains 15 residues. CDR1 and CDR2 from the germline V gene are LNHDA and SQIVND (reference sequence). V lost 6 bases, J lost 6 bases, and 10 bases stayed unmatched. The CDR3 protein is CASSNMGTGTQPQHF. Here the CDR3 DNA reads TGTGCCAGTAGCAATATGGGGACAGGAACTCAGCCCCAGCATTTT.

The chain uses TRBV7-2 and TRBJ2-2; D not resolved. Germline assignment: CDR1 SGHTA and CDR2 FQGNSA. The CDR3 runs 14 residues. V was cut by 2 bases and J by 2 bases, with 6 bases left in between. The CDR3 loop is CASSLNTNTGELFF. CDR3 DNA sequence: TGTGCCAGCAGCTTAAATACTAACACCGGGGAGCTGTTTTTT.

The genes are TRBV9 and TRBJ1-1; 7 bases align to TRBD1. The CDR3 extends over 14 amino acids. CDR1 and CDR2 (germline): SGDLS, YYNGEE. With V trimmed by 4 bases and J by 1 base, 4 bases remained unmatched. CDR3 residues: CASSTRDRNTEAFF. The DNA of the CDR3 is TGTGCCAGCAGCACCCGGGACAGGAACACTGAAGCTTTCTTT.

The chain carries TRBV9 and TRBJ2-7, with 8 bases identical to TRBD1. Germline assignment: CDR1 SGDLS and CDR2 YYNGEE. This CDR3 region has 16 residues. Unmatched junction bases numbered 14, after V lost 3 bases and J lost 6 bases. CDR3 DNA: TGTGCCAGCAGCGCACAGGGGGAGGTGGCTATTGGCGAGCAGTACTTC. It specifies CASSAQGEVAIGEQYF.

V usage is TRBV3-1 (or the pseudogene TRBV3-2) and J usage is TRBJ2-5; no definite D call. The germline V and J ends were trimmed by 0 bases and 5 bases, with 7 bases remaining between them. This CDR3 has 13 residues. Germline lookup yields CDR1 LGHDT and CDR2 YNNKEL (reference sequence). Here the CDR3 DNA reads TGTGCCAGCAGCCAAGAACTGTGGGAGACCCAGTACTTC. This translates into CASSQELWETQYF.

This chain links TRBV23-1 with TRBJ1-2; D is perhaps TRBD1 (6 bases). TRBV23-1 carries the ORF label, with uncertain function. The length of the CDR3 is 13 residues. V dropped 10 bases and J dropped 7 bases, with 19 bases sitting between them. Here the CDR3 reads CATLFLGGLGYTF. CDR3 coding DNA: TGCGCCACTCTTTTCTTGGGGGGGCTTGGCTACACCTTC.

The genes are TRBV5-4 and TRBJ2-1; D ambiguous. Germline V CDR1 and CDR2: SGHNT, YYREEE (reference sequence). The CDR3 covers 12 residues. V was cut by 0 bases and J by 10 bases, with 8 bases left in between. The CDR3 DNA is TGTGCCAGCAGCTTGGCCGGTCGGGAGCAGTTCTTC. Amino acid sequence: CASSLAGREQFF.

V and J are TRBV7-2 and TRBJ2-1; D possibly corresponds to TRBD2 (6 bases). Germline V gene sequence: CDR1 SGHTA, CDR2 FQGNSA. V dropped 5 bases and J dropped 3 bases, with 17 bases sitting between them. The CDR3 loop spans 16 amino acids. This CDR3 is CASSPDVAGFYNEQFF. The CDR3 nucleotides are TGTGCCAGCAGCCCCGATGTCGCGGGGTTCTACAATGAGCAGTTCTTC.

CDR3: CASKAPMNTEAFF. The CDR3 DNA sequence: TGCGCCAGCAAGGCACCCATGAACACTGAAGCTTTCTTT. This chain joins TRBV10-2 and TRBJ1-1; D is unclear. Germline V lookup: CDR1 WSHSY, CDR2 SAAADI. V dropped 7 bases and J dropped 0 bases, with 9 bases sitting between them. The CDR3 totals 13 residues.

The chain joins TRBV28 to TRBJ2-1, with D possibly matching TRBD1 (5 bases). V gave up 5 bases and J gave up 10 bases, with 15 bases separating them. Germline CDR1 MDHEN, CDR2 SYDVKM. The CDR3 is made up of 13 amino acids. The CDR3 DNA is TGTGCCAGCAGTCCAGCAAGGGGTGGGGAGCAGTTCTTC. This translates into CASSPARGGEQFF.